These 20 T cell receptor beta chains were all obtained from the same sample, sequenced in a study of T-cell memory formation after mild COVID-19 (dated by TCRdb to the early 2020s). Library creation used 5' RACE. The sequencing machine was an Illumina NovaSeq 6000. The public reads were reprocessed in TCRdb via fastp at Q25 and MiXCR, keeping in-frame beta chains. Rows merge per CDR3 protein into single entries with the most common DNA and genes. This sample has over 120,000 distinct CDR3 sequences in its table, and roughly 19% of those were observed once. The top ten constitute approximately 2.4% of the sample. Sequencing was performed on PBMCs or a T cell subset sorted from them (not recorded which). These receptors were taken from an adult woman who had mild COVID-19 (a few samples of this study predate the infection). The sample titles of this study are shuffled in the database, so cell type and time point are left out; the donor was told from shared clones.

This clonotype has a handful of counts. The genes are TRBV5-1 and TRBJ2-4; TRBD1 aligns across 11 bases. J was trimmed by 8 bases and V by 3 bases; bases with no gene match: 7. The CDR3 covers 15 residues. Germline lookup yields CDR1 SGHRS and CDR2 YFSETQ. CDR3 residues: CASSSWTGGLDIQYF. DNA of the CDR3: TGCGCCAGCAGCTCCTGGACAGGGGGCTTGGACATTCAGTACTTC.

This clonotype was seen a few times. J is TRBJ2-1 and V is TRBV30; 7 bases are a match to TRBD2. The germline CDR1 and CDR2 sequences are GTSNPN and SVGIG (reference sequence). The CDR3 length is 14 residues. Trimming removed 2 bases from V and 9 bases from J; junction bases left unmatched: 10. The CDR3 nucleotides are TGTGCCTGGAGTATGACTAGCCGGGGTTCTGAGCAGTTCTTC. This codes for CAWSMTSRGSEQFF. Based on the CDR3 plus reference TRBV30 and TRBJ2-1, the full variable domain is SQTIHQWPATLVQPVGSPLSLECTVEGTSNPNLYWYRQAAGRGLQLLFYSVGIGQISSEVPQNLSASRPQDRQFILSSKKLLLSDSGFYLCAWSMTSRGSEQFFGPGTRLTVL.

The rearrangement joins TRBV29-1 to TRBJ2-7; D remains ambiguous. V lost 4 bases, J lost 6 bases, and 13 bases lay in between. The V gene's germline CDR1 is SQVTM and CDR2 ANQGSEA. This CDR3 has 12 amino acids. In nucleotides, the CDR3 is TGCAGCGTTGCCCGGTCTACGGGCGAGCAGTACTTC. It yields the protein CSVARSTGEQYF.

Only a few counts were recorded for this clonotype. V usage is TRBV5-1 and J usage is TRBJ2-7; TRBD1 agrees at 8 bases. There are 15 residues in the CDR3. The germline gives CDR1 SGHRS, CDR2 YFSETQ. Trimming at V came to 4 bases and at J to 3 bases, leaving 9 bases not matched to a gene. The CDR3 sequence is CASSPAGQAIYEQYF. DNA of the CDR3: TGCGCCAGCAGCCCCGCGGGACAGGCGATCTACGAGCAGTACTTC.

The chain links TRBV5-1 to TRBJ2-7; D gene ambiguous. V was clipped by 0 bases and J by 3 bases, with 13 bases between them. This CDR3 contains 15 residues. Germline V gene sequence: CDR1 SGHRS, CDR2 YFSETQ. As DNA, the CDR3 is TGCGCCAGCAGCTTGGCCTTCGTTGGGGACTACGAGCAGTACTTC. This sequence encodes CASSLAFVGDYEQYF.

This clonotype showed up just a few times. The chain has TRBV7-8 and TRBJ2-4; TRBD2 matches at 16 bases. The CDR3 sequence is 18 residues long. V dropped 4 bases and J dropped 8; count of bases not matched to a gene: 11. The germline gives CDR1 SGHVS, CDR2 FQNEAQ. CDR3 in amino acids: CASSWGLAGGPASYIQYF. DNA of the CDR3: TGTGCCAGCAGCTGGGGACTAGCGGGAGGGCCGGCTTCGTACATTCAGTACTTC.

This clonotype was counted once. The gene calls are TRBV6-5 and TRBJ2-6, with TRBD1 identical over 8 bases. This CDR3 has 18 amino acids. Germline assignment: CDR1 MNHEY and CDR2 SVGAGI. V lost 5 bases, J lost 1 base, and 10 bases stayed unmatched. CDR3 DNA sequence: TGTGCCAGCAGTCTCCGCGGACAGGGAAGTTCTGGGGCCAACGTCCTGACTTTC. Encoded protein: CASSLRGQGSSGANVLTF.

This clonotype was recorded a few times. V is TRBV7-9 and J is TRBJ2-1; 15 bases agree with TRBD2. Looked up from germline, CDR1 is SEHNR and CDR2 is FQNEAQ (reference sequence). V was clipped by 7 bases and J by 9 bases; unmatched bases: 4. The length of the CDR3 is 14 residues. The CDR3: CASTTGLAGGEQFF. In DNA form, the CDR3 reads TGTGCCAGCACCACGGGACTAGCGGGAGGTGAGCAGTTCTTC.

J is TRBJ2-7 and V is TRBV7-9, with D possibly TRBD2 on 5 matching bases. CDR3 size: 13 residues. From germline, CDR1 is SEHNR and CDR2 FQNEAQ (reference sequence). V lost 5 bases, J lost 4 bases, and 12 bases lay in between. CDR3 protein: CASSRPREYEQYF. CDR3 sequence (DNA): TGTGCCAGCAGCCGTCCGAGGGAATACGAGCAGTACTTC.

The CDR3 bases are TGTGCCAGCGCAACTAGCGGGAGTCTCTACGAGCAGTACTTC. Translated, it gives CASATSGSLYEQYF. This rearrangement joins TRBV28 to TRBJ2-7, with 11 bases that match TRBD2. Germline CDR1 MDHEN, CDR2 SYDVKM. This CDR3 is built from 14 residues. Trimming cost V 8 bases and J 3 bases; bases outside gene matches: 6.

This clonotype has only a few counts. The chain joins TRBV18 to TRBJ1-2; D uncertain. This CDR3 contains 13 residues. The germline V and J ends were trimmed by 3 bases and 4 bases, with 9 bases remaining between them. Germline V lookup: CDR1 KGHSH, CDR2 LQKENI. The CDR3 protein is CASSPTRSYGYTF. The CDR3 DNA sequence: TGTGCCAGCTCACCGACACGTTCCTATGGCTACACCTTC.

This chain uses TRBV5-1 with TRBJ2-7; 8 bases agree with TRBD2. CDR1 and CDR2 from the germline V gene are SGHRS and YFSETQ. V lost 4 bases and J lost 6; bases outside the gene matches: 12. This CDR3 has 15 amino acids. The CDR3 DNA follows: TGCGCCAGCAGCCGCCCGGGACTAGAGGTGCGCGAGCAGTACTTC. Translating gives CASSRPGLEVREQYF.

CDR3: CASSPWTGTYYEQYF. The DNA of the CDR3 is TGCGCCAGCAGCCCCTGGACAGGAACCTACTACGAGCAGTACTTC. J is TRBJ2-7 and V is TRBV5-1, with 7 nucleotides matching TRBD1. Germline V CDR1 and CDR2: SGHRS, YFSETQ. The CDR3 is made up of 15 amino acids. J lost 3 bases, V lost 4 bases, and 10 bases had no gene match. The whole variable domain, filled in from reference TRBV5-1 and TRBJ2-7, reads KAGVTQTPRYLIKTRGQQVTLSCSPISGHRSVSWYQQTPGQGLQFLFEYFSETQRNKGNFPGRFSGRQFSNSRSEMNVSTLELGDSALYLCASSPWTGTYYEQYFGPGTRLTVT.

This clonotype showed up just a few times. The rearrangement links TRBV11-2 to TRBJ2-1; tentatively, D is TRBD2 (5 bases). The CDR3 has 14 amino acids. CDR1 is SGHAT, CDR2 FQNNGV, per germline. Trimming pared 1 base from V and 4 bases from J, leaving 8 bases between. The DNA of the CDR3 is TGTGCCAGCAGCTTAGTGAGGGAGTACAATGAGCAGTTCTTC. Protein: CASSLVREYNEQFF. Looking up the rest from reference TRBV11-2 and TRBJ2-1 gives the full variable domain: EAGVAQSPRYKIIEKRQSVAFWCNPISGHATLYWYQQILGQGPKLLIQFQNNGVVDDSQLPKDRFSAERLKGVDSTLKIQPAKLEDSAVYLCASSLVREYNEQFFGPGTRLTVL.

The genes are TRBV12-3 or TRBV12-4 and TRBJ2-5; 7 nucleotides line up with TRBD1. V lost 5 bases to trimming and J lost 5 bases; unmatched junction nucleotides: 14. The CDR3 length is 16 residues. In nucleotides, the CDR3 is TGTGCCAGCAGTCCTACGCGCCGACAGGGCAGGGAGACCCAGTACTTC. This sequence encodes CASSPTRRQGRETQYF.

The chain employs TRBV7-8 and TRBJ1-2, with 7 bases identical to TRBD1. The CDR3 has 15 residues. V dropped 2 bases and J dropped 3; count of bases not matched to a gene: 6. CDR1 SGHVS and CDR2 FQNEAQ come from the germline V gene. CDR3 DNA sequence: TGTGCCAGCAGCTTATATCCAGGGACAGACTATGGCTACACCTTC. As protein: CASSLYPGTDYGYTF. The full variable domain, in which reference TRBV7-8 and TRBJ1-2 provide the parts outside the CDR3, is GAGVSQSPRYKVAKRGQDVALRCDPISGHVSLFWYQQALGQGPEFLTYFQNEAQLDKSGLPSDRFFAERPEGSVSTLKIQRTQQEDSAVYLCASSLYPGTDYGYTFGSGTRLTVV.

The V call is TRBV29-1, the J call TRBJ2-1, with 12 nucleotides matching TRBD2. CDR3 length: 16 residues. J lost 1 base, V lost 5 bases, and 6 bases had no gene match. CDR1 is SQVTM and CDR2 is ANQGSEA in the germline V gene. As DNA, the CDR3 is TGCAGCGTTCCCGGACTAGCGGGGAGGTCCTACAATGAGCAGTTCTTC. The encoded protein is CSVPGLAGRSYNEQFF.

The sample holds a few counts of this clonotype. The genes are TRBV4-3 and TRBJ1-1, with D perhaps TRBD1 (6 bases). The CDR3 runs 13 residues. The germline gives CDR1 LGHNA, CDR2 YSLEER. Trimming pared 4 bases from V and 5 bases from J, leaving 11 bases between. The CDR3 nucleotides read TGCGCCAGCAGCCGGGCGCAGGGGACTGAAGCTTTCTTT. Residues: CASSRAQGTEAFF.

This clonotype was counted only a few times. The chain is built from TRBV7-9 and TRBJ2-1; possibly TRBD2 for D (7 bases). Germline CDR1 is SEHNR and CDR2 is FQNEAQ (reference sequence). The V gene lost 6 bases and the J gene lost 0 bases, with 15 bases spanning the gap. This CDR3 has 16 amino acids. This CDR3 is CASSHLAGASYNEQFF. The CDR3 nucleotides are TGTGCCAGCAGTCATCTCGCGGGGGCCTCCTACAATGAGCAGTTCTTC.

The chain links TRBV5-1 to TRBJ2-2; D unclear. Germline CDR1 reads SGHRS; CDR2 reads YFSETQ. Between the trimmed V and J ends, which lost 1 base and 6 bases, there was a span of 10 bases. CDR3 length: 14 amino acids. The CDR3 nucleotides are TGCGCCAGCAGCTTGTCTACTGGATCCGGGGAGCTGTTTTTT. It is translated as CASSLSTGSGELFF.